This record concerns one T cell receptor beta chain sequence. This clone was seen more than once but under ten times. Which antigen it targets is not known. Per-nucleotide qualities are absent, and no much larger clonotype sits a single base away. Each donor gave one peripheral blood draw, roughly 110 mL on average, collected into heparinised tubes. A BD FACSAria II was used to sort naive, central memory, regulatory and stem cell-like memory CD4+ T cells with a panel that included CD45RO, CCR7, CD25, CD127, CD95 and CD27. A purity above 98% was achieved for all sorted populations. Right away, PBMCs were isolated by Lymphoprep density gradient centrifugation and were stained directly, with no culture step. To minimize batch effects, samples were stained and sorted in pairs, one healthy donor with one patient per experiment. Trimming removed 3 bases from V and 6 bases from J; the gene matches leave 3 bases unexplained. Taken from the germline V gene (reference sequence), the CDR1 and CDR2 loops are SEHNR and FQNEAQ. The CDR3 spans 14 residues, from the cysteine through the phenylalanine. Only CDR3 DNA remains: 42 bases, in frame from the first base.

The entire isolated RNA was reverse transcribed using the High Capacity cDNA Reverse Transcription Kit, and thus expressed TCRB transcripts were sequenced. Deep immunoSEQ sequencing was applied to naive, central memory and regulatory T cell samples, giving an average of about 3.7 million total reads per sample. After sorted cells were lysed in RLT buffer, RNA was extracted with DNase-treated RNeasy Micro or Mini kits, with the choice depending on cell number. Each cell subset was processed on its own to prevent cross-contamination, while patient and healthy donor samples were processed together. The immunoSEQ multiplex PCR was used to amplify TCRB sequences from cDNA, generating 87-bp fragments that spanned the CDR3 region. Sequencing of the amplicons was done on the Illumina HiSeq platform. The authors' pipeline ran thus. PCR bias was computationally corrected using synthetic template baselines, reads within Hamming distance 2 were collapsed, and singletons that could not be merged were discarded. Reads were aligned to IMGT to assign V, D and J genes, CDR3 length, and insertions or deletions at six rearrangement sites. Clonotype counts were normalized to sorted cell number within each subset before computing true diversity and Gini coefficients with the tcR R package. Repertoire sharing was quantified using the overlap coefficient calculated on TCRB nucleotide sequences. What TCRdb holds here is the immuneACCESS table cut down to in-frame rearrangements. Part of the clones is not present; checked against another copy, under half of the missing clones reflect an unresolved V gene, and the others are unexplained. V, J and clone size derive from that table, while D and trimming were established from the DNA sequence. This sample has under 250,000 clones in its table, and 27% of those were observed once. The ten top clones hold under 4.5% of the sample.

This record comes from a study of beta chain features in type 1 diabetes (dated by TCRdb to between 2018 and 2020). At the level of the whole study: Mean age, gender distribution, total cell number and subset yield did not differ between patients and healthy donors. A total of approximately 100,000,000 sorted cells were examined across all samples, and the number of cells per subset was strongly correlated with RNA yield. The study compared TCRB repertoires of sorted circulating CD4+ T cell subsets between recently diagnosed type 1 diabetes patients and matched healthy donors. Regulatory and stem cell-like memory subsets were isolated from only 8 patients and about eight healthy donors, whereas naive and central memory subsets came from all 28 donors.

What the study reported, not specific to this receptor: Because cDNA was sequenced instead of genomic DNA, activated cells with high expression could be over-represented, although the groups did not differ in activation or CD3 levels. In all four CD4+ subsets, TCRB CDR3 length was moderately but significantly shorter in type 1 diabetes patients. Because small numbers of individuals were included in the HLA sub-analyses, any influence of HLA type on TCRB rearrangement was left unresolved. Naive, central memory and regulatory TCRB repertoires appeared to be more similar among patients than among healthy donors. At VDJ recombination sites, patients with type 1 diabetes made fewer insertions and deleted more nucleotides, a pattern implying thymic rearrangement abnormalities. Shorter templates might have been favored by PCR, but patient and control samples were amplified and corrected together, so both groups would have been affected equally by any skew.

Source material: central memory CD4+ T cells from blood. The source of this sequence is a young man in good health. The sequence links TRBV7-9 to TRBJ2-1, with 9 bases aligning to TRBD1. The DNA reads TGTGCCAGCAGCTTGTCGACAGGGGGCAATGAGCAGTTCTTC. Translated, it reads CASSLSTGGNEQFF.